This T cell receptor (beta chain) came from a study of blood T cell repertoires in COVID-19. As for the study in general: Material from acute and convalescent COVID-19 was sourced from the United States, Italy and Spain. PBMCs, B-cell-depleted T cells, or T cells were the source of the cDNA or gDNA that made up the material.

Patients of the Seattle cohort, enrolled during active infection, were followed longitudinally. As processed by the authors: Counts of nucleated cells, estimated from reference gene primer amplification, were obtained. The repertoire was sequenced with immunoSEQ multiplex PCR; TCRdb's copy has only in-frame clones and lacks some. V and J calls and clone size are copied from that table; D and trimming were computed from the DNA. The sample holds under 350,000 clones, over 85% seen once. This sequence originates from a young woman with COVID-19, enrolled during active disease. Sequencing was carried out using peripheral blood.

The CDR3 loop reads CATSDWTGGDGYTF. The CDR3 DNA follows: TGTGCCACCAGTGATTGGACAGGGGGCGATGGCTACACCTTC. The chain links TRBV24-1 to TRBJ1-2; 11 bases line up with TRBD1. The ends lost 2 bases at V and 6 bases at J; junction bases unmatched: 1. CDR1 is KGHDR and CDR2 is SFDVKD in the germline V gene. The CDR3 sequence is 14 residues long.